This T cell receptor beta chain was identified during a study of T cell changes during pregnancy in multiple sclerosis. Data came from immunoSEQ multiplex PCR; TCRdb stores just in-frame clones and leaves some out. The top ten clones hold about 4% of a sample with about 76,000 clones, over 85% of them seen once. Sequenced here: peripheral blood, sampled after pregnancy. This TCR was recovered from a female donor in good health, enrolled as a control in a pregnancy study.

In DNA form, the CDR3 reads TGTGCCAGCAGTTTTTTCGACAGACAAAATTCACCCCTCCACTTT. Its translation is CASSFFDRQNSPLHF. This chain connects TRBV28 to TRBJ1-6, with D perhaps matching TRBD1 (5 bases). V lost 3 bases and J lost 7, with 13 bases in between. CDR1 is MDHEN and CDR2 is SYDVKM in the germline V gene. The CDR3 has 15 amino acids.